This T cell receptor (beta chain) was recorded in a study of identical twins. MiXCR, run by TCRdb on the 5' RACE reads, gives a single entry per CDR3 protein. In the table there are around 490,000 distinct CDR3 sequences, roughly 13% of which are singletons. This clonotype occurred a few times. What it recognizes is unknown. Among all donors, each was a healthy Caucasian. Study-wide findings and caveats: Beta clonotypes that were abundant in cord blood contained fewer insertions, a pattern absent from memory repertoires.

V was cut by 3 bases and J by 1 base, with 7 bases left in between. The CDR3 extends over 13 amino acids. Germline CDR1 and CDR2: DFQATT and SNEGSKA (reference sequence). The sample was also reused in another study, on yellow fever vaccine responses in identical twins.

Sequencing was carried out using CD4+ T cells sorted from blood. This clonotype originated in a woman between 18 and 29 years old in good health. V usage is TRBV20-1 and J usage is TRBJ1-3; D unresolved. This chain's CDR3 is CSASEESGNTIYF. The CDR3 nucleotides are TGCAGTGCTAGTGAGGAGTCTGGAAACACCATATATTTT.